This T cell receptor (beta chain) was captured in a study of cytomegalovirus exposure and HLA in healthy donors. General study findings and limits: Cytomegalovirus-associated status was assigned to about 150 TCR beta chains. Cytomegalovirus status was reportedly diagnosed by the classifier with high sensitivity and specificity. A later analysis found first-cohort TCR clusters tended to co-occur in the 90 to 150 validation repertoires.

Sequencing used immunoSEQ multiplex PCR; TCRdb keeps in-frame clones, though not all of them. The sample records about 220,000 clones, about nine tenths being singletons. Regarding this clone: Its antigen is as yet unknown.

The donors were in the roughly 120-subject validation cohort, distinct from the roughly 600-subject first cohort. The CDR3 covers 13 residues. Germline-derived CDR1 and CDR2 are SGHRS and YFSETQ. V lost 4 bases and J 7 bases, leaving 14 bases between the germline ends. The specimen sequenced was PBMCs. The chain employs TRBV5-1 and TRBJ1-1; no firm D call. The TCR was taken from a woman aged 18-29 years in good health and CMV-seronegative. The CDR3 loop reads CASSIYSGGEAFF. The CDR3 DNA reads TGCGCCAGCAGCATATATTCTGGAGGTGAAGCTTTCTTT.